This TCR beta chain was sequenced during a study of PD-1 blockade in classical Hodgkin lymphoma. Background on the study: With a 2-week interval, patients received intravenous nivolumab at 3 mg/kg. Study observations and caveats: The diversity seen at baseline in complete responders resembled that of newly diagnosed patients. Repertoires differed for reasons still undefined, possibly disease activity or prior therapy.

Assay used: immunoSEQ multiplex PCR; TCRdb lists only in-frame clones, some missing. The data hold 39,000 or so clones, with about 86% observed a single time. For this clone: No antigen is known for it.

Germline CDR1 is SGHVS and CDR2 is FNYEAQ. The CDR3 extends over 15 amino acids. With 3 bases clipped from V and 4 bases from J, the junction kept 5 bases outside the gene matches. Each patient experienced a relapse that followed autologous stem cell transplantation, and brentuximab vedotin exposure varied. Each best response was a complete response, a partial response or progressive disease. The V call is TRBV7-6, the J call TRBJ2-2; TRBD2 aligns across 7 bases. The sequence came from a human donor with classical Hodgkin lymphoma. The sample here was peripheral blood mononuclear cells (PBMCs), taken before the second cycle of nivolumab. CDR3 bases: TGTGCCAGCAGCTTTGGCGGGAGAGGCACCGGGGAGCTGTTTTTT. Translating gives CASSFGGRGTGELFF.